This is a list of T cell receptor beta chains from one sample in a study of blood T cells in healthy people across ages. TCRdb re-called the 5' RACE reads through MiXCR, storing one row per CDR3 protein. The profile covers under 850,000 distinct CDR3 sequences, with around 34% appearing a single time and around 13% taken by the ten largest. The sample comprised blood. The receptor source for this set is a man aged 18 to 29 in good health. Each CDR3 is given without its conserved first and last residue.

CDR3aa	v_gene	j_gene
ASSQVPSRTGYT	TRBV12-3/TRBV12-4	TRBJ1-2
SVYTENTEAF	TRBV29-1	TRBJ1-1
SVPLKNIQY	TRBV29-1	TRBJ2-4
ASSSGTTSTNEKLF	TRBV7-9	TRBJ1-4
ASSVVRGAGTQY	TRBV12-3/TRBV12-4	TRBJ2-5
ASSLLAGSYNEQF	TRBV5-5	TRBJ2-1
ASSFLGAGEKLF	TRBV27	TRBJ1-4
ASSKMDTLIERAKNIQY	TRBV21-1	TRBJ2-4
ASSVAPGREQF	TRBV9	TRBJ2-1
ASSQAGYGYT	TRBV14	TRBJ1-2
ASSDTKQY	TRBV25-1	TRBJ2-7
ASSEGGTSGGKYEQY	TRBV25-1	TRBJ2-7
ASSDADKTTSPLH	TRBV6-4	TRBJ1-6
ASSERNEQY	TRBV25-1	TRBJ2-5
ASSPQRAQPQH	TRBV16	TRBJ1-5
AINTQGGTEAF	TRBV10-3	TRBJ1-1
ASSQVEGRGQY	TRBV3-1	TRBJ2-7
ASSLDRGGRTDTQY	TRBV5-1	TRBJ2-3
ASSSRTSGGHDGQF	TRBV12-3/TRBV12-4	TRBJ2-1
ASSRGQGDQPQH	TRBV5-1	TRBJ1-5
ASSARDRGSNSPLH	TRBV7-8	TRBJ1-6
ASSQRRTTYNEQY	TRBV4-3	TRBJ2-7
ASSQVNGGGTDTQY	TRBV3-1	TRBJ2-3
ASSWAGQQRAEAF	TRBV5-1	TRBJ1-1
ASSPRRKGEAF	TRBV7-2	TRBJ1-1
ASSLVSGEHGYT	TRBV7-3	TRBJ1-2
AISESSDRGVYT	TRBV10-3	TRBJ1-2
ASSPSRGTTDTQY	TRBV12-3/TRBV12-4	TRBJ2-3
ATSRDPDTQY	TRBV15	TRBJ2-3
ATSRDRGRETQY	TRBV12-3/TRBV12-4	TRBJ2-5
SARASGQGHSPLH	TRBV20-1	TRBJ1-6
SVVQGGEKLF	TRBV29-1	TRBJ1-4
ASSMPMGPPNEKLF	TRBV11-2	TRBJ1-4
ASSETGNSPLH	TRBV2	TRBJ1-6
ATAPTGSREQF	TRBV6-2/TRBV6-3	TRBJ2-1
ASSLEGEQF	TRBV7-2	TRBJ2-1
ASSRVAGGINEQY	TRBV4-1	TRBJ2-5
ASSRLGAGELF	TRBV7-2	TRBJ2-2
AIRTESNTEAF	TRBV10-3	TRBJ1-1
ASNTLAGRSYNEQF	TRBV12-3/TRBV12-4	TRBJ2-1
ATSPLGTAAYEQY	TRBV15	TRBJ2-7
ASSKWGGHFSGNTIY	TRBV21-1	TRBJ1-3
ASSSGEGDSNQPQH	TRBV5-6	TRBJ1-5
ASSLTQAAQPQH	TRBV7-2	TRBJ1-5
ASSFRRTSGAFSYNEQF	TRBV27	TRBJ2-1
ASSLAQGAYKQY	TRBV5-1	TRBJ2-7
SARAPTGTYEQY	TRBV20-1	TRBJ2-7
ASSLAASSVLYEQY	TRBV7-2	TRBJ2-7
ASILGQRSYGYT	TRBV5-5	TRBJ1-2
SAPVGQVNTEAF	TRBV20-1	TRBJ1-1
ASSLRSDRYQPQH	TRBV3-1	TRBJ1-5
ASSLEPGGYEQY	TRBV7-2	TRBJ2-7
ASSYRGGINNEQF	TRBV9	TRBJ2-1
ASSFGQIYQETQY	TRBV11-2	TRBJ2-5